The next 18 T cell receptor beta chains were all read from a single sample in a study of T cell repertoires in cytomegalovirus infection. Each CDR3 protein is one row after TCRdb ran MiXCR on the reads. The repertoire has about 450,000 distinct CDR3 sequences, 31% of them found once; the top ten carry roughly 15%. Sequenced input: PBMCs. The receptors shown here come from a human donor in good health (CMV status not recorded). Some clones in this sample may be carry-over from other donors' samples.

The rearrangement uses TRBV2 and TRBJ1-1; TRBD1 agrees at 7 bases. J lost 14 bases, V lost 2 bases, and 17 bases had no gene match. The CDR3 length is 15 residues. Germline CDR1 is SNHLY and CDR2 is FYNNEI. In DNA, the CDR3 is TGTGCCAGCAGTGAAAGGGGGCTGGGGTACACTGACGAGTTCTTT. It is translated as CASSERGLGYTDEFF.

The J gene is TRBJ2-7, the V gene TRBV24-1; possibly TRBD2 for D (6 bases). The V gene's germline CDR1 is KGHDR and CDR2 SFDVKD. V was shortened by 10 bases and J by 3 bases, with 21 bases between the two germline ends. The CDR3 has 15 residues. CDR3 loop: CATHNPAQEGYEQYF. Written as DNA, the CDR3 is TGTGCCACACATAACCCAGCCCAGGAGGGCTACGAGCAGTACTTC.

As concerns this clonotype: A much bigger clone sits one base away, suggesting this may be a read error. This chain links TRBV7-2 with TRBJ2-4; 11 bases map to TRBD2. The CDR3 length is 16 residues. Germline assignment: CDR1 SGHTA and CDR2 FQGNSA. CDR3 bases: TGTGCCAGCAGCCTTAGCGGGGGGGGAGCCAAAAACATTCAGTCCTTC. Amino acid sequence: CASSLSGGGAKNIQSF.

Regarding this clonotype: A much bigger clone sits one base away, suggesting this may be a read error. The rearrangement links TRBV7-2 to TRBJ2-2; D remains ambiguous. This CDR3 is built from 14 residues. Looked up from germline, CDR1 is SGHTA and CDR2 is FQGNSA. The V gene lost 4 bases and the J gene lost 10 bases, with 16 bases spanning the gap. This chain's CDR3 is CASSSDVRAVELFF. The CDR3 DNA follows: TGTGCCAGCAGCTCCGACGTACGGGCCGTGGAGCTGTTTTTT.

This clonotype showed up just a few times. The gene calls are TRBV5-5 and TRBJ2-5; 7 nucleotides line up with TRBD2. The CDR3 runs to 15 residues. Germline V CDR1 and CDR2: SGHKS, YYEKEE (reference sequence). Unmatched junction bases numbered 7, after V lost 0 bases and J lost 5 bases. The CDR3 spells CASSLGLLGGETQYF. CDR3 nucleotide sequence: TGTGCCAGCAGCTTGGGTCTCTTGGGGGGGGAGACCCAGTACTTC.

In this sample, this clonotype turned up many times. The CDR3 reads CASSPGLVANYGYTF. For the CDR3, the DNA is TGTGCCAGCAGCCCGGGCCTTGTGGCTAACTATGGCTACACCTTC. The chain joins TRBV7-2 to TRBJ1-2; no clear D. The V end lost 5 bases, the J end lost 0 bases, and 13 bases lay between the germline ends. Germline V gene lookup returns CDR1 SGHTA and CDR2 FQGNSA. The CDR3 is 15 amino acids.

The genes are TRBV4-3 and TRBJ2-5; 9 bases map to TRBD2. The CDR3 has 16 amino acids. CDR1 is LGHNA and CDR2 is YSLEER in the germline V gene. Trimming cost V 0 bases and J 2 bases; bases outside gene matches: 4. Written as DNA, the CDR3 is TGCGCCAGCAGCCAAGACCCTCTAGCGGGGCAAGAGACCCAGTACTTC. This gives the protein CASSQDPLAGQETQYF.

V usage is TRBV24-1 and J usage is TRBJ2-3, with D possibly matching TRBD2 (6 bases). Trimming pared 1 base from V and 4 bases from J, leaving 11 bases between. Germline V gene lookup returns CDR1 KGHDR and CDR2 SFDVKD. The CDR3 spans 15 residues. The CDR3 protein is CATSDFGGEADTQYF. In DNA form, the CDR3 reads TGTGCCACCAGTGATTTCGGGGGAGAGGCAGATACGCAGTATTTT.

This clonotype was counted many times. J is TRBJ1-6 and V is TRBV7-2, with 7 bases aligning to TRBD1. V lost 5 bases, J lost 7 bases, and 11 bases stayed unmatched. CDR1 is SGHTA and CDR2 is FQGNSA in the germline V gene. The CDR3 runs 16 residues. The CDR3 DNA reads TGTGCCAGCAGCCCCCAGACAGGGAGGTCCAATTCACCCCTCCACTTT. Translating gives CASSPQTGRSNSPLHF.

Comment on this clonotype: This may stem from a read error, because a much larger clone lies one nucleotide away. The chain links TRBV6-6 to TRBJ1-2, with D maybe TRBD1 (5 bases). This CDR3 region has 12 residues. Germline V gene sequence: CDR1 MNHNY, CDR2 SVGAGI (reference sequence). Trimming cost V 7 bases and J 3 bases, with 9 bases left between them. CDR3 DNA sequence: TGTGCCAGCATCCGGGACGACTATGGCTACACCTTC. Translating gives CASIRDDYGYTF.

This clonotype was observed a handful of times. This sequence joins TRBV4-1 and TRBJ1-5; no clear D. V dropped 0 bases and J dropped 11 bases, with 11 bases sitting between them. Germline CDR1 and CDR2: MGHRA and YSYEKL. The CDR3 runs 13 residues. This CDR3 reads CASSQETGLSQHF. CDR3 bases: TGCGCCAGCAGCCAAGAGACGGGTTTGTCCCAGCATTTT.

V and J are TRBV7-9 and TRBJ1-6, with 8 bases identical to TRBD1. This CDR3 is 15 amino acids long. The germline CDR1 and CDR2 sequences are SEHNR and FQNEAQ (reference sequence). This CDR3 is CAGSFGQGYNSPLHF. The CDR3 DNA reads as TGTGCAGGCAGCTTCGGACAGGGCTATAATTCACCCCTCCACTTT.

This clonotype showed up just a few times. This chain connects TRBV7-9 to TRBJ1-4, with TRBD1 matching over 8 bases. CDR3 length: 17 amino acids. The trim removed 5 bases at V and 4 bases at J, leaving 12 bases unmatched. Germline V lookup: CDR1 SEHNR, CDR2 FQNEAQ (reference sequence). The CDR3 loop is CASSLLRAGGFNEKLFF. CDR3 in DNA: TGTGCCAGCAGCCTCCTGAGGGCAGGGGGCTTTAATGAAAAACTGTTTTTT.

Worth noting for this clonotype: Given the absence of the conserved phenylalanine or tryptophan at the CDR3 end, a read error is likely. CDR3 in amino acids: CASSYNRKEQFL. The CDR3 bases are TGTGCCAGCAGCTATAATCGGAAGGAGCAGTTCTTA. The rearrangement joins TRBV7-6 to TRBJ2-1; D is unresolved. The V and J ends lost 4 bases and 10 bases respectively, with 11 bases between them. The CDR3 is 12 residues long. In germline, CDR1 is SGHVS, CDR2 FNYEAQ.

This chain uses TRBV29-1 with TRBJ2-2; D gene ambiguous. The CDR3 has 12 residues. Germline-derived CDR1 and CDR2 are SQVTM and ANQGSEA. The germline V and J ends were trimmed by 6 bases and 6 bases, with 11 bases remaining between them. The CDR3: CSVPLGAGELFF. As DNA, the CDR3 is TGCAGCGTCCCCTTGGGCGCCGGGGAGCTGTTTTTT.

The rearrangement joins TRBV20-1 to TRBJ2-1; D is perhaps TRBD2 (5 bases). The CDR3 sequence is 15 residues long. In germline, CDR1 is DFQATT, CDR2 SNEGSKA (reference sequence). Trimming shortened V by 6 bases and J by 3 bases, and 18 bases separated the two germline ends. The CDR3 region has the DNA TGCAGTGCCAACCAACTAGGGTTGGTCTACAATGAGCAGTTCTTC. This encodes CSANQLGLVYNEQFF.

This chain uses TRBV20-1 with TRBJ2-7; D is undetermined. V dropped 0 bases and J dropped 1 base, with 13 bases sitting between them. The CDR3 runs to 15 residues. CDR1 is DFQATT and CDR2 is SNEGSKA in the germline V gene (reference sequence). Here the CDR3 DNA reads TGCAGTGCTAGAGAAGACCTCTATCAATCCTACGAGCAGTACTTC. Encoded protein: CSAREDLYQSYEQYF.

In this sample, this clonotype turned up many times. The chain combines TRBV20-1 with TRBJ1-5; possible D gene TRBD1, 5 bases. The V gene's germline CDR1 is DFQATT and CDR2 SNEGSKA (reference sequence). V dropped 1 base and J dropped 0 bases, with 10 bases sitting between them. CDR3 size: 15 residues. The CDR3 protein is CSARVPGYSNQPQHF. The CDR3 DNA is TGCAGTGCTAGAGTACCAGGGTATAGCAATCAGCCCCAGCATTTT.